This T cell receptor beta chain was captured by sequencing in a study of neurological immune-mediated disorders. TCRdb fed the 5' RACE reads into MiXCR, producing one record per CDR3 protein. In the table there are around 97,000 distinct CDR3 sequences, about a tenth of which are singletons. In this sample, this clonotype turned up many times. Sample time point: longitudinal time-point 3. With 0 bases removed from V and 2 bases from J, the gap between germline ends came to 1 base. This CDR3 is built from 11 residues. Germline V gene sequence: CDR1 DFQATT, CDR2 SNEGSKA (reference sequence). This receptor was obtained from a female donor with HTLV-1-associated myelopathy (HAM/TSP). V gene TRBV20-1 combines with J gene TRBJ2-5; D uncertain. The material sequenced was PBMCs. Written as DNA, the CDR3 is TGCAGTGCTAGAGATCAAGAGACCCAGTACTTC. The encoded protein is CSARDQETQYF.